The clone carrying this T cell receptor beta chain occurred many times. Germline-derived CDR1 and CDR2 are LGHNA and YNFKEQ. The CDR3 has 14 amino acids. Trimming stripped 10 bases from V and 4 bases from J, with 17 bases between. Template material for TCR beta VDJ and CDR3 profiling consisted of genomic DNA. TCRdb used MiXCR to reprocess the reads, holding one entry per CDR3 protein. The table lists 180,000 or so distinct CDR3 sequences, around half of them singletons. This entry comes from a study of CD8+CD57+ T cells in acquired aplastic anemia. Study overall: CD4+ and CD8+ cells, once sorted, gave DNA averaging roughly 3.4 ug.

The patients chosen for sequencing had shown expansion of CD8+CD57+ cells (detected by flow cytometry). The chain employs TRBV4-2 and TRBJ2-1; tentative D call: TRBD2 (7 bases). Sequencing was done on a sample of sorted CD4+, CD8+, or CD8+CD57+ T cells (not recorded which) from PBMCs. The TCR sequence derives from a human donor with aplastic anemia. For the CDR3, the DNA is TGTGCCACCGGGGGGCGGGAAAAGTACAATGAGCAGTTCTTC. It is translated as CATGGREKYNEQFF.